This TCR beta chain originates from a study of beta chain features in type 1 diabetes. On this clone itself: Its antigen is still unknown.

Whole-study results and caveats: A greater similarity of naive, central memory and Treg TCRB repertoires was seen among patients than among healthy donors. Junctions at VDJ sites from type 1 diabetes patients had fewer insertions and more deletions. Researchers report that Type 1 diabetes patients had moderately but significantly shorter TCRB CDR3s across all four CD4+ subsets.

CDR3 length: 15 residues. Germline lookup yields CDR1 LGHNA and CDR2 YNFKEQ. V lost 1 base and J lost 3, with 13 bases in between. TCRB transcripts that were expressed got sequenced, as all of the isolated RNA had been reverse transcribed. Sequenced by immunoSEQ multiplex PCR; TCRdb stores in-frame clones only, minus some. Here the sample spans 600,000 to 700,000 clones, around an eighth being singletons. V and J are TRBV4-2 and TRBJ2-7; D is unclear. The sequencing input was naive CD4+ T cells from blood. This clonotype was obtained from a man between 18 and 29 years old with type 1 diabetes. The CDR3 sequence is CASSQGGSPSYEQYF. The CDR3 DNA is TGTGCCAGCAGCCAAGGAGGCAGCCCCAGCTACGAGCAGTACTTC.